Here is one T cell receptor (beta chain) with its context. The study ran the assay at deep level. The data were produced by immunoSEQ multiplex PCR, yet TCRdb's version contains in-frame clones alone and is incomplete. Of around 1,900,000 clones in the sample, about 93% are singletons; the top ten hold less than 2%. CD45RO-negative, CCR7-selected cells formed the naive CD8 fraction, which excluded terminally differentiated effector memory CD45RA+ cells. This sample was taken from a study of shared clonotypes between healthy human individuals. This CDR3 comprises 13 residues. With 2 bases removed from V and 9 bases from J, the gap between germline ends came to 12 bases. Germline CDR1 reads SGDLS; CDR2 reads YYNGEE.

This receptor was identified in a man aged 18 to 30 in good health. Some clones in this sample may be carry-over from other donors' samples. This chain joins TRBV9 and TRBJ2-1, with TRBD2 as a possible D gene (6 bases). Source material: naive CD8+ T cells from PBMCs. In nucleotides, the CDR3 is TGTGCCAGCAGCGTTTCAGGGACTCCTGAGCAGTTCTTC. Its translation is CASSVSGTPEQFF.